The rows below give T cell receptor beta chains drawn from one sample of a study of cytomegalovirus exposure and HLA in healthy donors. Data came from immunoSEQ multiplex PCR; TCRdb stores just in-frame clones and leaves some out. Of 110,000 or so clones listed, about nine tenths are singletons. Input material: PBMCs. All receptors derive from a man younger than 35 in good health and CMV-seropositive. Each CDR3 is given with its conserved first and last residue. Each record gives: CDR3 length, J gene, V gene, D gene, clone size, CDR3 DNA, CDR3 protein. D genes are given only for firm matches. Size is omitted from some rows. Given values are once, few, many or a class for expanded clones.

11	TRBJ2-5	TRBV2	NA	few	TGTGCCAGCAGTACTCAAGAGACCCAGTACTTC	CASSTQETQYF
13	TRBJ1-1	TRBV7-9	NA	NA	TGTGCCAGCAGCTTAGTCCAGGAGGGATCGGCTTTCTTT	CASSLVQEGSAFF
15	TRBJ2-7	TRBV11-2	TRBD1	NA	TGTGCCAGCAGCTTAGCCGGGACAGGAACCTACGAGCAGTACTTC	CASSLAGTGTYEQYF
18	TRBJ2-3	TRBV9	TRBD2	NA	TGTGCCAGCAGCGCAGCCGAGCGGGGGGGAATCGGAGCAGATACGCAGTATTTT	CASSAAERGGIGADTQYF
16	TRBJ1-5	TRBV5-8	NA	NA	TGTGCCAGCAGCCCGGGAACGACTGGGGGGAATCAGCCCCAGCATTTT	CASSPGTTGGNQPQHF
17	TRBJ2-2	TRBV28	TRBD1	NA	TGTGCCAGCAGTTTTTTTAAAGGGACAGGGAACACCGGGGAGCTGTTTTTT	CASSFFKGTGNTGELFF
17	TRBJ2-2	TRBV5-4	TRBD1	NA	TGTGCCAGCAGCTCTACATCGGACAGGGCCGGAACCGGGGAGCTGTTTTTT	CASSSTSDRAGTGELFF
15	TRBJ1-5	TRBV10-1	NA	NA	TGCGCCCGCAAATCTAAAGAGGGTGTTGAGCAGCCCCAGCATTTT	CARKSKEGVEQPQHF
16	TRBJ1-2	TRBV27	NA	NA	TGTGCCAGCAGTTTAGATTGGGGCAGAAGTAACTATGGCTACACCTTC	CASSLDWGRSNYGYTF
14	TRBJ2-3	TRBV10-1	NA	NA	TGCGCCAGCAGTGACCTGACTAGCACAGATACGCAGTATTTT	CASSDLTSTDTQYF
14	TRBJ2-2	TRBV5-1	NA	NA	TGCGCCAGCAGCTTAAAGTTTGGGAGTGGGGAGCTGTTTTTT	CASSLKFGSGELFF
13	TRBJ2-1	TRBV7-6	NA	NA	TGTGCCAGCGCGGGGAGCTCCTACAATGAGCAGTTCTTC	CASAGSSYNEQFF
14	TRBJ2-3	TRBV7-2	NA	NA	TGTGCCAGCAGCTTAGTTTCGGGGGACGATACGCAGTATTTT	CASSLVSGDDTQYF
13	TRBJ1-4	TRBV7-2	NA	NA	TGTGCCAGCAGCCCTCAGACCGGGGAAAAACTGTTTTTT	CASSPQTGEKLFF
14	TRBJ1-1	TRBV11-2	NA	NA	TGTGCCAGCAGCGAAACAGGTATGAACACTGAAGCTTTCTTT	CASSETGMNTEAFF
15	TRBJ2-1	TRBV6-1	NA	NA	TGTGCCAGTAAGCGGGCGGACAACTCCTACAATGAGCAGTTCTTC	CASKRADNSYNEQFF
16	TRBJ2-5	TRBV11-2	NA	once	TGTGCCAGCAGCTTAGAACTTAGGTGGGGCCGGGAGACCCAGTACTTC	CASSLELRWGRETQYF
13	TRBJ2-5	TRBV5-1	TRBD2	once	TGCGCCAGCAGCTGGACTAGCGGAGAGACCCAGTACTTC	CASSWTSGETQYF
15	TRBJ2-2	TRBV2	TRBD1	NA	TGTGCCAGCAGGGAGACAGGGTGGTTTGCCGGGGAGCTGTTTTTT	CASRETGWFAGELFF